Listed below are T cell receptor beta chains from one sample, sequenced in a study of CD8 T cells in ankylosing spondylitis. In TCRdb, the 5' RACE reads were re-called with MiXCR into one record per CDR3 protein. The table includes 390,000 or so distinct CDR3 sequences, approximately 20% detected once. Sequenced input: blood, either unsorted or a sorted T cell fraction (not recorded which). The receptors come from a male donor with ankylosing spondylitis. The CDR3 runs from the conserved cysteine through the conserved F or W. Each record gives: J gene, D gene, clone size, V gene, CDR3 DNA, CDR3 protein. The D gene is left open where the match is weak. Size tells how often a clone was seen (once, few, many) or the class of an expanded clone, and some rows leave it out.

J gene: TRBJ1-5; D gene: TRBD1; clone size: many; V gene: TRBV12-3/TRBV12-4; CDR3 DNA: TGTGCCAGCAGTGAAGACAGGGGAAAGGTGAGCAATCAGCCCCAGCATTTT; CDR3 protein: CASSEDRGKVSNQPQHF
J gene: TRBJ1-1; D gene: -; clone size: few; V gene: TRBV5-1; CDR3 DNA: TGCGCCAGCAGGGGGAGAGCGAACACTGAAGCTTTCTTT; CDR3 protein: CASRGRANTEAFF
J gene: TRBJ2-7; D gene: TRBD1; clone size: many; V gene: TRBV7-2; CDR3 DNA: TGTGCCAGCAGCTTATCCGGACAGGGGGCCTACGAGCAGTACTTC; CDR3 protein: CASSLSGQGAYEQYF
J gene: TRBJ2-7; D gene: TRBD2; clone size: -; V gene: TRBV7-3; CDR3 DNA: TGTGCCAGCAGCTTTAATAGCGGGAGGGTGTACGAGCAGTACTTC; CDR3 protein: CASSFNSGRVYEQYF
J gene: TRBJ1-2; D gene: TRBD1; clone size: few; V gene: TRBV7-9; CDR3 DNA: TGTGCCAGCAGCTTAGAGGGGACAGACTATGGCTACACCTTC; CDR3 protein: CASSLEGTDYGYTF
J gene: TRBJ2-3; D gene: -; clone size: -; V gene: TRBV12-3/TRBV12-4; CDR3 DNA: TGTGCCAGCAGTTCGCGCGGACGAGATACGCAGTATTTT; CDR3 protein: CASSSRGRDTQYF
J gene: TRBJ2-2; D gene: -; clone size: few; V gene: TRBV5-1; CDR3 DNA: TGCGCCAGCAGCTTCACGCAGGGTGCCACCGGGGAGCTGTTTTTT; CDR3 protein: CASSFTQGATGELFF
J gene: TRBJ2-3; D gene: -; clone size: -; V gene: TRBV5-1; CDR3 DNA: TGCGCCAGCAGCTTGTGGGGTCAAAACACAGATACGCAGTATTTT; CDR3 protein: CASSLWGQNTDTQYF
J gene: TRBJ2-7; D gene: -; clone size: few; V gene: TRBV28; CDR3 DNA: TGTGCCAGCAGTTCTGGGGTCTACGAGCAGTACTTC; CDR3 protein: CASSSGVYEQYF
J gene: TRBJ1-6; D gene: TRBD1; clone size: few; V gene: TRBV28; CDR3 DNA: TGTGCCAGCTTAAGACAGGGCCCCAATTCACCCCTCCACTTT; CDR3 protein: CASLRQGPNSPLHF
J gene: TRBJ2-7; D gene: -; clone size: -; V gene: TRBV9; CDR3 DNA: TGTGCCAGCAGCGCCTCCGGGTCCCGGGACGAGCAGTACTTC; CDR3 protein: CASSASGSRDEQYF
J gene: TRBJ2-1; D gene: TRBD2; clone size: -; V gene: TRBV27; CDR3 DNA: TGTGCCAGCAGTTTATCGCCTAGCGGGAGGGTGAATGAGCAGTTCTTC; CDR3 protein: CASSLSPSGRVNEQFF
J gene: TRBJ2-7; D gene: TRBD2; clone size: -; V gene: TRBV5-6; CDR3 DNA: TGTGCCAGCAGCTTGGGCCTAGCGGGAGTCGCCTCCTACGAGCAGTACTTC; CDR3 protein: CASSLGLAGVASYEQYF
J gene: TRBJ2-7; D gene: TRBD1; clone size: many; V gene: TRBV12-3/TRBV12-4; CDR3 DNA: TGTGCCAGCAGTCGACAGGGAGCCTACGAGCAGTACTTC; CDR3 protein: CASSRQGAYEQYF
J gene: TRBJ2-5; D gene: -; clone size: few; V gene: TRBV29-1; CDR3 DNA: TGCAGCGGAAAAGCCAGATTCCGGGAGACCCAGTACTTC; CDR3 protein: CSGKARFRETQYF
J gene: TRBJ2-7; D gene: -; clone size: many; V gene: TRBV12-3/TRBV12-4; CDR3 DNA: TGTGCCAGCAGTGTGGGAACCTACGAGCAGTACTTC; CDR3 protein: CASSVGTYEQYF
J gene: TRBJ2-2; D gene: TRBD2; clone size: few; V gene: TRBV29-1; CDR3 DNA: TGCAGCGCTGGACTAGCGGGAGTCACCGGGGAGCTGTTTTTT; CDR3 protein: CSAGLAGVTGELFF
J gene: TRBJ2-1; D gene: -; clone size: -; V gene: TRBV10-3; CDR3 DNA: TGTGCCATCAGTGACCCCGGGCGGCTATCCTACAATGAGCAGTTCTTC; CDR3 protein: CAISDPGRLSYNEQFF
J gene: TRBJ2-3; D gene: -; clone size: few; V gene: TRBV18; CDR3 DNA: TGTGCCAGCTCACCGGCAGGGATGAGGACAGATACGCAGTATTTT; CDR3 protein: CASSPAGMRTDTQYF
J gene: TRBJ1-4; D gene: -; clone size: few; V gene: TRBV2; CDR3 DNA: TGTGCCACTTCGCTAAATGAAAAACTGTTTTTT; CDR3 protein: CATSLNEKLFF
J gene: TRBJ1-6; D gene: TRBD1; clone size: few; V gene: TRBV7-2; CDR3 DNA: TGTGCCAGCAGACTTCAGGGGGCTGATTCACCCCTCCACTTT; CDR3 protein: CASRLQGADSPLHF
J gene: TRBJ2-1; D gene: TRBD2; clone size: -; V gene: TRBV25-1; CDR3 DNA: TGTGCCAGCAGAGACCCGGGGACTAGCGGGACCGATGAGCAGTTCTTC; CDR3 protein: CASRDPGTSGTDEQFF
J gene: TRBJ2-2; D gene: -; clone size: -; V gene: TRBV9; CDR3 DNA: TGTGCCAGCAGCGTAGTCCGAAGGGGGAACACCGGGGAGCTGTTTTTT; CDR3 protein: CASSVVRRGNTGELFF
J gene: TRBJ2-3; D gene: TRBD2; clone size: few; V gene: TRBV5-1; CDR3 DNA: TGCGCCAGCAGCCGCCGACTAGCGGGAACCTCAGATACGCAGTATTTT; CDR3 protein: CASSRRLAGTSDTQYF
J gene: TRBJ1-6; D gene: -; clone size: -; V gene: TRBV28; CDR3 DNA: TGTGCCAGCAGGGCGGGGGACAATTCGTCACCCCTCCACTTT; CDR3 protein: CASRAGDNSSPLHF
J gene: TRBJ2-2; D gene: -; clone size: -; V gene: TRBV28; CDR3 DNA: TGTGCCAGCCTCGGGGCAGGGGACACCGGGGAGCTGTTTTTT; CDR3 protein: CASLGAGDTGELFF
J gene: TRBJ2-1; D gene: TRBD1; clone size: many; V gene: TRBV29-1; CDR3 DNA: TGCAGCGTTGCTGAGACAGGGGCCAATGAGCAGTTCTTC; CDR3 protein: CSVAETGANEQFF
J gene: TRBJ1-2; D gene: -; clone size: few; V gene: TRBV12-3/TRBV12-4; CDR3 DNA: TGTGCCAGCAGTTTAGTCCGCGCCTCACTCTACACCTTC; CDR3 protein: CASSLVRASLYTF
J gene: TRBJ1-2; D gene: TRBD1; clone size: many; V gene: TRBV20-1; CDR3 DNA: TGCAGTGCTAACCGGGACAGGGACTATGGCTACACCTTC; CDR3 protein: CSANRDRDYGYTF
J gene: TRBJ2-7; D gene: TRBD2; clone size: few; V gene: TRBV10-3; CDR3 DNA: TGTGCCATCAGTGAGCTAGCGGGGATTACCTACGAGCAGTACTTC; CDR3 protein: CAISELAGITYEQYF
J gene: TRBJ2-1; D gene: TRBD1; clone size: few; V gene: TRBV6-1; CDR3 DNA: TGTGCCAGCAGTGAAACCCGGACAGGACACAATGAGCAGTTCTTC; CDR3 protein: CASSETRTGHNEQFF
J gene: TRBJ2-1; D gene: TRBD2; clone size: few; V gene: TRBV5-5; CDR3 DNA: TGTGCCAGCAGCGGGGGACTAGCAGACTACAATGAGCAGTTCTTC; CDR3 protein: CASSGGLADYNEQFF
J gene: TRBJ1-1; D gene: -; clone size: -; V gene: TRBV12-3/TRBV12-4; CDR3 DNA: TGTGCCAGCAGTTTTCGGGGGACCACTGAAGCTTTCTTT; CDR3 protein: CASSFRGTTEAFF
J gene: TRBJ1-1; D gene: -; clone size: -; V gene: TRBV12-3/TRBV12-4; CDR3 DNA: TGTGCCAGCAGTCCCCTAGGGGTTGAAGCTTTCTTT; CDR3 protein: CASSPLGVEAFF
J gene: TRBJ1-5; D gene: -; clone size: -; V gene: TRBV20-1; CDR3 DNA: TGCAGTGCTAGAGAGAGAGAGAGGGGGTGCGCCCAGCCCCAGCATTTT; CDR3 protein: CSARERERGCAQPQHF
J gene: TRBJ1-6; D gene: -; clone size: many; V gene: TRBV25-1; CDR3 DNA: TGTGCCAGCAGGACAGCCCTCAGGGATTCACCCCTCCACTTT; CDR3 protein: CASRTALRDSPLHF
J gene: TRBJ2-1; D gene: TRBD1; clone size: -; V gene: TRBV14; CDR3 DNA: TGTGCCAGCAGCCAAGTACAGGGGGCCTACAATGAGCAGTTCTTC; CDR3 protein: CASSQVQGAYNEQFF
J gene: TRBJ2-2; D gene: -; clone size: few; V gene: TRBV28; CDR3 DNA: TGTGCCAGCAGGGGGGCAGGCGGGGAGCTGTTTTTT; CDR3 protein: CASRGAGGELFF
J gene: TRBJ2-2; D gene: TRBD2; clone size: few; V gene: TRBV7-8; CDR3 DNA: TGTGCCAGCAGCTCTAGCGGGGGGTTCACCGGGGAGCTGTTTTTT; CDR3 protein: CASSSSGGFTGELFF
J gene: TRBJ2-2; D gene: -; clone size: few; V gene: TRBV7-2; CDR3 DNA: TGTGCCAGCAGCTCTACATTAATCGGGGAGCTGTTTTTT; CDR3 protein: CASSSTLIGELFF
J gene: TRBJ2-1; D gene: TRBD2; clone size: few; V gene: TRBV11-3; CDR3 DNA: TGTGCCAGCAGCCTAATAGCGGGAGGGCCCTCTGAGCAGTTCTTC; CDR3 protein: CASSLIAGGPSEQFF
J gene: TRBJ1-5; D gene: -; clone size: few; V gene: TRBV5-8; CDR3 DNA: TGTGCCAGCAGCTTGAGATCGCCGGGAGGCAATCAGCCCCAGCATTTT; CDR3 protein: CASSLRSPGGNQPQHF
J gene: TRBJ2-1; D gene: TRBD2; clone size: few; V gene: TRBV4-3; CDR3 DNA: TGCGCCAGCAGCCAAGACTCCATACTAGCGGGCTATGAGCAGTTCTTC; CDR3 protein: CASSQDSILAGYEQFF
J gene: TRBJ2-3; D gene: TRBD2; clone size: few; V gene: TRBV6-2/TRBV6-3; CDR3 DNA: TGTGCCAGCAGTTACTTAGGCGAAGGCGGGAGGGCAGATACGCAGTATTTT; CDR3 protein: CASSYLGEGGRADTQYF
J gene: TRBJ2-5; D gene: -; clone size: -; V gene: TRBV2; CDR3 DNA: TGTGCCACTTCCAGCGGAGGGCCAATAGAGACCCAGTACTTC; CDR3 protein: CATSSGGPIETQYF
J gene: TRBJ2-1; D gene: -; clone size: many; V gene: TRBV20-1; CDR3 DNA: TGCAGTGCTAGAGCCGATCAGGGGTCCTCCTACAATGAGCAGTTCTTC; CDR3 protein: CSARADQGSSYNEQFF
J gene: TRBJ2-1; D gene: -; clone size: -; V gene: TRBV11-2; CDR3 DNA: TGTGCCAGCAGCTTAGACACAGGAGTTGAGCAGTTCTTC; CDR3 protein: CASSLDTGVEQFF
J gene: TRBJ2-5; D gene: TRBD2; clone size: -; V gene: TRBV29-1; CDR3 DNA: TGCAGCGTTGCTGTAGCGGGAGAAGAGACCCAGTACTTC; CDR3 protein: CSVAVAGEETQYF
J gene: TRBJ2-1; D gene: -; clone size: -; V gene: TRBV5-5; CDR3 DNA: TGTGCCAGCAGCTTGGCGGGCCTCCGAGATTATGAGCAGTTCTTC; CDR3 protein: CASSLAGLRDYEQFF
J gene: TRBJ2-1; D gene: TRBD2; clone size: -; V gene: TRBV10-3; CDR3 DNA: TGTGCCACCTTGATGAGGGGAGGGCCTCGTCAGGATGAGCAGTTCTTC; CDR3 protein: CATLMRGGPRQDEQFF
J gene: TRBJ2-5; D gene: -; clone size: -; V gene: TRBV3-1; CDR3 DNA: TGTGCCAGCAGTCCCGGGTTGGTGGCGACCCAGTACTTC; CDR3 protein: CASSPGLVATQYF
J gene: TRBJ2-3; D gene: TRBD2; clone size: few; V gene: TRBV29-1; CDR3 DNA: TGCAGCGTTGGGGGACTAGCGGGAGTGCCAGATACGCAGTATTTT; CDR3 protein: CSVGGLAGVPDTQYF
J gene: TRBJ1-5; D gene: -; clone size: few; V gene: TRBV25-1; CDR3 DNA: TGTGCCAGCAGTGGCTCAGGAGGGCAGCCCCAGCATTTT; CDR3 protein: CASSGSGGQPQHF
J gene: TRBJ1-1; D gene: -; clone size: few; V gene: TRBV9; CDR3 DNA: TGTGCCAGCAGCGCGGGGGACGATCGCGCTGAAGCTTTCTTT; CDR3 protein: CASSAGDDRAEAFF
J gene: TRBJ1-5; D gene: -; clone size: -; V gene: TRBV5-1; CDR3 DNA: TGCGCCAGCGCCGTGGCTCCCGGGGATAGCAATCAGCCCCAGCATTTT; CDR3 protein: CASAVAPGDSNQPQHF
J gene: TRBJ1-4; D gene: TRBD1; clone size: -; V gene: TRBV5-1; CDR3 DNA: TGCGCCAGCAGCTCAACAGGGGTGGCTAATGAAAAACTGTTTTTT; CDR3 protein: CASSSTGVANEKLFF
J gene: TRBJ2-1; D gene: TRBD2; clone size: many; V gene: TRBV5-1; CDR3 DNA: TGTGCCAGCAGCCTAAGACTAGCGGGAGGGAATGAGCAGTTCTTC; CDR3 protein: CASSLRLAGGNEQFF
J gene: TRBJ1-4; D gene: -; clone size: few; V gene: TRBV11-3; CDR3 DNA: TGTGCCAGCAGCTTAACTAATGAAAAACTGTTTTTT; CDR3 protein: CASSLTNEKLFF
J gene: TRBJ1-4; D gene: TRBD1; clone size: -; V gene: TRBV6-5; CDR3 DNA: TGTGCCAGCAGTTACGGGGGACAGGATAATGAAAAACTGTTTTTT; CDR3 protein: CASSYGGQDNEKLFF